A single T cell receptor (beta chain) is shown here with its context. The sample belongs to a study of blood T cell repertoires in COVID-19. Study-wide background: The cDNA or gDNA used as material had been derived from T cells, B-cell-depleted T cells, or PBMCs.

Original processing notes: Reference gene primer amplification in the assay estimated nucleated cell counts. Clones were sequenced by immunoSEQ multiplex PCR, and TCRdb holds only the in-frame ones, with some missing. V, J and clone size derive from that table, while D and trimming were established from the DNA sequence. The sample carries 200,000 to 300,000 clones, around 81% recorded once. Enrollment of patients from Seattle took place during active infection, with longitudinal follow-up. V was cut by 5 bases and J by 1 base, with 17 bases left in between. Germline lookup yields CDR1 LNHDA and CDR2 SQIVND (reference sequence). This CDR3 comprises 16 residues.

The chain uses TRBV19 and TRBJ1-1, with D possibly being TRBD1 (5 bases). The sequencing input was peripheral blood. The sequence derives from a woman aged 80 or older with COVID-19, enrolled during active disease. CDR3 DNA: TGTGCCAGTAGTCCGCGTGGGGCGCGACGGAACACTGAAGCTTTCTTT. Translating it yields CASSPRGARRNTEAFF.